This T cell receptor (beta chain) was recovered during a study of T-cell reconstitution after alpha-beta-depleted transplantation in children. Study outcomes and limitations: In some patients, recipient T cells and intrathymic progenitors surviving conditioning explained high day-60 diversity. Most T-cell counts and diversity one year after the transplant came from T cells that were newly produced. After transplant, at about two months, alpha-beta T cells were reportedly derived from several hundred expanded graft clones.

Preparation of the TCRbeta library used unique molecular identifiers. One entry per CDR3 protein, called by TCRdb with MiXCR from the PCR reads. Counted here are about 220,000 distinct CDR3 sequences, 17% occurring once; the ten biggest clones make up just under 45%. The junction had 16 bases not matched to a gene; V was cut back by 4 bases and J by 8 bases. Germline V CDR1 and CDR2: KGHSH, LQKENI. The CDR3 spans 16 residues. As regards this clonotype: Its antigen is unknown.

The chain joins TRBV18 to TRBJ1-2, with 7 bases that match TRBD1. This TCR was sampled from a male patient aged 2-15 years who had a stem cell transplant for acute lymphoblastic leukemia, so the T cells may come from the graft donor. The sample consisted of PBMCs, mostly from graft donor cells, taken 360 days after TCRalphabeta/CD19-depleted stem cell transplant. CDR3 region: CASSLGTAMEEWGYTF. Here the CDR3 DNA reads TGTGCCAGCTCACTGGGGACAGCCATGGAAGAGTGGGGCTACACCTTC.